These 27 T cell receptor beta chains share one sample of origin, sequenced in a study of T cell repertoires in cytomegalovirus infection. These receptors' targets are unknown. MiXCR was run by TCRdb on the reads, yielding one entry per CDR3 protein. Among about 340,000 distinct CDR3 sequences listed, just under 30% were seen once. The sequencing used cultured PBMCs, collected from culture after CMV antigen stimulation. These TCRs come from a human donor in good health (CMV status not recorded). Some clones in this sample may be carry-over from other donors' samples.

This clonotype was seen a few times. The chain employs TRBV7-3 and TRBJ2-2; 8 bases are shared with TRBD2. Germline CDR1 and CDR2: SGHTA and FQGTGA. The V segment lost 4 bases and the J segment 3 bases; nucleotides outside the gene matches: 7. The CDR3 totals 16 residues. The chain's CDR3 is CASSSQSGSDTGELFF. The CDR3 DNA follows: TGTGCCAGCAGCTCCCAAAGCGGGAGTGACACCGGGGAGCTGTTTTTT.

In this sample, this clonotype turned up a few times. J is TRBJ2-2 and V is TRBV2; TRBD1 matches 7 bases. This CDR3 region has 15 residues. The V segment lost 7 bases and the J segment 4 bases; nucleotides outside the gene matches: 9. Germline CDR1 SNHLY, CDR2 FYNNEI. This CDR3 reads CASNAQGIGTGELFF. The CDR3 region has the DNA TGTGCCAGCAATGCACAGGGGATCGGCACCGGGGAGCTGTTTTTT.

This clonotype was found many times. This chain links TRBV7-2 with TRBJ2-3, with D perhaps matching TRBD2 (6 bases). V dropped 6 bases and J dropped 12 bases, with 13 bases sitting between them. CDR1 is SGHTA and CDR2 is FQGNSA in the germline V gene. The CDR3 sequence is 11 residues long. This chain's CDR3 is CASSTTGTQYF. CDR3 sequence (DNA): TGTGCCAGCAGTACAACCGGGACTCAGTATTTT.

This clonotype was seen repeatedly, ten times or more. In DNA form, the CDR3 reads TGTGCCAGCAGCACGGGACTAGCCGGAAGGGCAGATACGCAGTATTTT. Amino acids: CASSTGLAGRADTQYF. This chain connects TRBV13 to TRBJ2-3; 9 positions match TRBD2. Trimming removed 5 bases from V and 4 bases from J; junction bases left unmatched: 10. CDR1 is PRHDT and CDR2 is FYEKMQ in the germline V gene (reference sequence). This CDR3 region has 16 residues.

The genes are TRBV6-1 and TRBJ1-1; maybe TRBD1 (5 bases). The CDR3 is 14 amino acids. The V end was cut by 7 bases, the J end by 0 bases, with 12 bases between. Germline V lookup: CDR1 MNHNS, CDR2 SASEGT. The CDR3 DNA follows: TGTGCCAGCACCCTGACAGCGATGAACACTGAAGCTTTCTTT. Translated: CASTLTAMNTEAFF.

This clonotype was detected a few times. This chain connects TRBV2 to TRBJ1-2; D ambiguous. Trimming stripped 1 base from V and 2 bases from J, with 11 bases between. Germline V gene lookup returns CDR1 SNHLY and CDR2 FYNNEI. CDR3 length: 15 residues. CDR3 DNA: TGTGCCAGCAGTGAAGTCCGGGTCGGGAACTATGGCTACACCTTC. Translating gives CASSEVRVGNYGYTF.

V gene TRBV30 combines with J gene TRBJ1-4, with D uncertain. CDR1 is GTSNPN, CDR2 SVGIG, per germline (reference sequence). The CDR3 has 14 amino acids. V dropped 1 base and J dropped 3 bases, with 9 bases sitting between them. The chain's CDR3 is CAWSAPGSNEKLFF. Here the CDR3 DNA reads TGTGCCTGGAGTGCGCCAGGATCTAATGAAAAACTGTTTTTT.

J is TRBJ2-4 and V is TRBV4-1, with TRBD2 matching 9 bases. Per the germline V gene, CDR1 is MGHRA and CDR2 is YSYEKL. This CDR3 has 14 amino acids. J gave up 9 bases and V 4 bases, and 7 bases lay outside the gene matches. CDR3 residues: CASSPSGTGRIQYF. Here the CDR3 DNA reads TGCGCCAGCAGCCCTAGCGGGACGGGGCGCATTCAGTACTTC.

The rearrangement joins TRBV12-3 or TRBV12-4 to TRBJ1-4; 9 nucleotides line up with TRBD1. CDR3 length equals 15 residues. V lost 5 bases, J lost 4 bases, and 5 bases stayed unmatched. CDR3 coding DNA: TGTGCCAGCAGTCACGGACAGGGGATTAATGAAAAACTGTTTTTT. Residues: CASSHGQGINEKLFF.

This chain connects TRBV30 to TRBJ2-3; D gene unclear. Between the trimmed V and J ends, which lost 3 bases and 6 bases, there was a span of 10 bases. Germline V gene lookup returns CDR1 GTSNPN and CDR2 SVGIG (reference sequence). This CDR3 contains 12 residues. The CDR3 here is CAWRDSGDTQYF. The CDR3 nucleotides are TGTGCCTGGAGGGATTCTGGGGATACGCAGTATTTT. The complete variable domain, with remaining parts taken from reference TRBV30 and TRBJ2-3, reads SQTIHQWPATLVQPVGSPLSLECTVEGTSNPNLYWYRQAAGRGLQLLFYSVGIGQISSEVPQNLSASRPQDRQFILSSKKLLLSDSGFYLCAWRDSGDTQYFGPGTRLTVL.

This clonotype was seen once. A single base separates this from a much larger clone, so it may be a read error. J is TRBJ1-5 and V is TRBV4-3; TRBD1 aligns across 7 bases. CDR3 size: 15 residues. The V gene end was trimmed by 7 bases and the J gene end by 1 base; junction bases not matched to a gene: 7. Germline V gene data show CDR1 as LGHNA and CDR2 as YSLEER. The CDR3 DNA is TGCGCCAGCATCACGACAGGGAGCAGCAATCAGCCCCAGCATTTT. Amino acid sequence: CASITTGSSNQPQHF.

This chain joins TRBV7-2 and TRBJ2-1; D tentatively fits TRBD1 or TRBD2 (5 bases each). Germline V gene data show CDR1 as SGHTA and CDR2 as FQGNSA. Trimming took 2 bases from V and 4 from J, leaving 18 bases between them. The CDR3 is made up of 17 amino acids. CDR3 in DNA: TGTGCCAGCAGCTTAAGAGGAGCGCCCGAGGGGTACAATGAGCAGTTCTTC. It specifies CASSLRGAPEGYNEQFF. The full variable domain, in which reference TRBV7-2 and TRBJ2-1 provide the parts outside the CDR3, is GAGVSQSPSNKVTEKGKDVELRCDPISGHTALYWYRQSLGQGLEFLIYFQGNSAPDKSGLPSDRFSAERTGGSVSTLTIQRTQQEDSAVYLCASSLRGAPEGYNEQFFGPGTRLTVL.

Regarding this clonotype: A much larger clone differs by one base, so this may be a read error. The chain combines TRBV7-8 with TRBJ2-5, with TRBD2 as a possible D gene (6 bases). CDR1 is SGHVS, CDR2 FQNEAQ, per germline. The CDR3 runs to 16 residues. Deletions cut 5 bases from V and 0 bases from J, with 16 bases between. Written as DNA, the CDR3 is TGTGCCAGCAGCCCCCAAACCGGGACTCACCAAGAGACCCAGTACTTC. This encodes CASSPQTGTHQETQYF.

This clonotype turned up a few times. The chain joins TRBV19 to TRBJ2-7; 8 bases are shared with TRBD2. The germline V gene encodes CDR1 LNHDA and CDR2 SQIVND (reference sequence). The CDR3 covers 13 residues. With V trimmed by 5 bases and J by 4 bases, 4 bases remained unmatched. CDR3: CASSRGRLYEQYF. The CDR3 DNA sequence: TGTGCCAGTAGTCGCGGGAGGTTATACGAGCAGTACTTC.

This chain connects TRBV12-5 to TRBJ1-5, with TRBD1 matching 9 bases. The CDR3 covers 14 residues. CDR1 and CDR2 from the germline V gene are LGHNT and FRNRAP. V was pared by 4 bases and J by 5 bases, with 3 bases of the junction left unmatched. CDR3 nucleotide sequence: TGTGCTAGTGGTTGGGGACAGGGACATCAGCCCCAGCATTTT. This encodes CASGWGQGHQPQHF.

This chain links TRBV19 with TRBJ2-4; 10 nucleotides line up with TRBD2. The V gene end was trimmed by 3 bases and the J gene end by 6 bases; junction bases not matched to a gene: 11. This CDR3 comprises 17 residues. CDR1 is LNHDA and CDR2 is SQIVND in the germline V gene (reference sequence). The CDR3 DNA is TGTGCCAGTAGTATCGGGACTAGCGCCCAGGGCAGAAACATTCAGTACTTC. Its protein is CASSIGTSAQGRNIQYF.

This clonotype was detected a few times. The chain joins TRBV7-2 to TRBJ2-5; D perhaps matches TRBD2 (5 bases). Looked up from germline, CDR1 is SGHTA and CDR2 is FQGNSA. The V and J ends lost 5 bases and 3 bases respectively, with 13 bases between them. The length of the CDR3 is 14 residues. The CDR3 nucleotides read TGTGCCAGCAGCCCCGCGCGGGTTGAAGAGACCCAGTACTTC. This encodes CASSPARVEETQYF.

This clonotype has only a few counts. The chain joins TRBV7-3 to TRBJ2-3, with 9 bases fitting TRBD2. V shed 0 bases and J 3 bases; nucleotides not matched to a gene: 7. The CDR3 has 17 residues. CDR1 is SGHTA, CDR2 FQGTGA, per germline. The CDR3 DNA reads TGTGCCAGCAGCTTAACCCGATCGACTAGCGGAACAGATACGCAGTATTTT. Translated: CASSLTRSTSGTDTQYF.

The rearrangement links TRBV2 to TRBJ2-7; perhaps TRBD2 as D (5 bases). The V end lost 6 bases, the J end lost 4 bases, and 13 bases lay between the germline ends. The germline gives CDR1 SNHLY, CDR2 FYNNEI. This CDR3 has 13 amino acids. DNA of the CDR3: TGTGCCAGCAGGGACGGGATGCTTTACGAGCAGTACTTC. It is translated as CASRDGMLYEQYF.

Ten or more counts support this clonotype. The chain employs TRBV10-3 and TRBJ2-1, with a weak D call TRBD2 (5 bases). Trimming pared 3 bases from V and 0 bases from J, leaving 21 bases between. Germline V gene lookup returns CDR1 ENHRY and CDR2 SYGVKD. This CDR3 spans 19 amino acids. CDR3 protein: CAISDKAVGKQSSYNEQFF. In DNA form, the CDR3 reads TGTGCCATCAGTGATAAAGCAGTCGGGAAGCAGAGCTCCTACAATGAGCAGTTCTTC.

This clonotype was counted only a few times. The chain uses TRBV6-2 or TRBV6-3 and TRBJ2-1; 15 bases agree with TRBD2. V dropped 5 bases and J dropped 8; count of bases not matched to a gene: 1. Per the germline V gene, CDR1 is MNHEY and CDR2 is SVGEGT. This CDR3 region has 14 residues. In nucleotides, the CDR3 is TGTGCCAGCAGTAGGACTAGCGGGAGGGATGAGCAGTTCTTC. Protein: CASSRTSGRDEQFF.

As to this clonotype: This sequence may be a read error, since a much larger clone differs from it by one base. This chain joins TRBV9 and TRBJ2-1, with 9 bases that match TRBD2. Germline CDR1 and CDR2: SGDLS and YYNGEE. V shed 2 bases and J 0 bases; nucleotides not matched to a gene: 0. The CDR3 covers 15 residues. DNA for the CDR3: TGTGCCAGCAGCGTTAGCGGGAGCTCCTACAATGAGCAGTTCTTC. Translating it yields CASSVSGSSYNEQFF.

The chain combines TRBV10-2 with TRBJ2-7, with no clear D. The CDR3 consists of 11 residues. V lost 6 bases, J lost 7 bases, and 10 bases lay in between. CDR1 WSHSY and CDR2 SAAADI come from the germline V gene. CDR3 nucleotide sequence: TGCGCCAGCAGGGACCTAGAGGAGCAGTACTTC. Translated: CASRDLEEQYF.

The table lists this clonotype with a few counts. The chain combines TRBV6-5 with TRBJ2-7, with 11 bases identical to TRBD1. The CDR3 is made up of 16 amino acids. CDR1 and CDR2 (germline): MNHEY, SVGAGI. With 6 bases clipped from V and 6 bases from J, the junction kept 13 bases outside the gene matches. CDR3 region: CASSQTPGQGDVEQYF. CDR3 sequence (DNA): TGTGCCAGCAGCCAAACCCCGGGACAGGGGGATGTCGAGCAGTACTTC.

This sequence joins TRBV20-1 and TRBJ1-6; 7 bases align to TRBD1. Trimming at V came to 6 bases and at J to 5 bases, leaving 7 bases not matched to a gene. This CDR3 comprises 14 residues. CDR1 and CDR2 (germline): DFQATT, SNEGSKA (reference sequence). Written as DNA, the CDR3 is TGCAGTGCCCCGACAGGGAGGGATAATTCACCCCTCCACTTT. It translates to CSAPTGRDNSPLHF.

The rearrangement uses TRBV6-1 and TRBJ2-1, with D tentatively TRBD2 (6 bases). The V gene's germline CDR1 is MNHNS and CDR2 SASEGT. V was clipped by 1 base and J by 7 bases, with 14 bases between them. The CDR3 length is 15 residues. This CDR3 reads CASSEGMTSWNEQFF. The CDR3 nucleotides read TGTGCCAGCAGTGAAGGGATGACTAGTTGGAATGAGCAGTTCTTC.

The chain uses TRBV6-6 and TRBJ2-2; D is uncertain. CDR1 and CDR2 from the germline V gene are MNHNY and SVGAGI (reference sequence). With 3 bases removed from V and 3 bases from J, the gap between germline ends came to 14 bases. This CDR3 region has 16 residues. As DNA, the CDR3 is TGTGCCAGCAGTTATGACCAGGAACTTCACACCGGGGAGCTGTTTTTT. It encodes CASSYDQELHTGELFF.